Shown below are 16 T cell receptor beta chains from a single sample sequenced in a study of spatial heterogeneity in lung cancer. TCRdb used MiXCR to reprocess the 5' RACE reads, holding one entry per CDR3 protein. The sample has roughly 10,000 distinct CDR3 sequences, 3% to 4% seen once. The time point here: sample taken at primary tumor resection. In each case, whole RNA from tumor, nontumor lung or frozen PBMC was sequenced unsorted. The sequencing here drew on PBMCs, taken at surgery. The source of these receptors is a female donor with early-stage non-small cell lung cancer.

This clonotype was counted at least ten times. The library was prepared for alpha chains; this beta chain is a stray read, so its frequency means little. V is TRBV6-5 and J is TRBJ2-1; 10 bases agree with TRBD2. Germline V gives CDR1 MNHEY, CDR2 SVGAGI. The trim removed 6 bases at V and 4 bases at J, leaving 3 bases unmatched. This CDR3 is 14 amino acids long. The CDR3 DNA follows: TGTGCCAGCAGCAGGACTAGCGGATACAATGAGCAGTTCTTC. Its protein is CASSRTSGYNEQFF.

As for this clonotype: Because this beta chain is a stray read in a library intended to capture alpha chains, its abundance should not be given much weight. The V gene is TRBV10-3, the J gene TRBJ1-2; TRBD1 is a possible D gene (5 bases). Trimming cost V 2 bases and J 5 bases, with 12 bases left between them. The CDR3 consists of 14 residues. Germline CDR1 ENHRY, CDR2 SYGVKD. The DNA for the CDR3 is TGTGCCATCAGTGAGGTCCAGACAGTATATGGCTACACCTTC. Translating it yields CAISEVQTVYGYTF.

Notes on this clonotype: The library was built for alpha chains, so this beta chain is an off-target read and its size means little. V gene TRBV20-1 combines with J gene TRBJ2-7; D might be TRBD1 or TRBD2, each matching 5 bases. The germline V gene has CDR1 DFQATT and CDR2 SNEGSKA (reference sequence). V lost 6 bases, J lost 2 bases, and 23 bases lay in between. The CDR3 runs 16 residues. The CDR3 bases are TGCAGTGCCGAAATACGAGGGACCTGGCCAACCTACGAGCAGTACTTC. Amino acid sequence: CSAEIRGTWPTYEQYF.

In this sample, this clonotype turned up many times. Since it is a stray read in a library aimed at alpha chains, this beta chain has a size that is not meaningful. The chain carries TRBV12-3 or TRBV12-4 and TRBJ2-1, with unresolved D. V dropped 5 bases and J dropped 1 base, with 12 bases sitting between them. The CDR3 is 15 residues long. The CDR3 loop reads CASSPTSWSYNEQFF. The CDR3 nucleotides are TGTGCCAGCAGTCCGACTTCCTGGTCCTACAATGAGCAGTTCTTC.

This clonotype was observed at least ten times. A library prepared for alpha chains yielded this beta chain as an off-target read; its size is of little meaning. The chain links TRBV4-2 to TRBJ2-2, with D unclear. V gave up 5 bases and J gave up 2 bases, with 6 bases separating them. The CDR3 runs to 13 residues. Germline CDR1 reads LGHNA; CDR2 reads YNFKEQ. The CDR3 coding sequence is TGTGCCAGCAGCAATGGAAACACCGGGGAGCTGTTTTTT. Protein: CASSNGNTGELFF.

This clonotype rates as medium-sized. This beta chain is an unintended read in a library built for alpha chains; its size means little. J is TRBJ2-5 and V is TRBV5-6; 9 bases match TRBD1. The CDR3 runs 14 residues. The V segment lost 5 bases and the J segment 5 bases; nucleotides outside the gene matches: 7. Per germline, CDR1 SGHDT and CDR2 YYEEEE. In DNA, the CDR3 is TGTGCCAGCAGTCCAACAGGGGGCAGCGAGACCCAGTACTTC. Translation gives CASSPTGGSETQYF. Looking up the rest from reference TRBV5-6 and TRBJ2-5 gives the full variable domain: DAGVTQSPTHLIKTRGQQVTLRCSPKSGHDTVSWYQQALGQGPQFIFQYYEEEERQRGNFPDRFSGHQFPNYSSELNVNALLLGDSALYLCASSPTGGSETQYFGPGTRLLVL.

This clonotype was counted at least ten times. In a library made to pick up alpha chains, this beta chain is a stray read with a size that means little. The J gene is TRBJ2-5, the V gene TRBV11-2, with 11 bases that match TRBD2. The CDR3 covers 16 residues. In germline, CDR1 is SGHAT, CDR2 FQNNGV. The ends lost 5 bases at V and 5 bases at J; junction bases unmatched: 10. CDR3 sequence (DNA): TGTGCCAGCAGCCCACATAGCGGGGGGGGTCCTGAGACCCAGTACTTC. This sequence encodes CASSPHSGGGPETQYF.

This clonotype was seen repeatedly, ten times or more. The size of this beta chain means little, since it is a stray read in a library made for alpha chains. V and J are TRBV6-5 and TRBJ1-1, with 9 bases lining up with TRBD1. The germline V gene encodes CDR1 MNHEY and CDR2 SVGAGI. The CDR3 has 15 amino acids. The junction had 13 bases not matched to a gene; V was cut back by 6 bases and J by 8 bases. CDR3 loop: CASSRTTDRGGEAFF. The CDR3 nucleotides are TGTGCCAGCAGCCGGACGACAGACAGGGGGGGCGAAGCTTTCTTT.

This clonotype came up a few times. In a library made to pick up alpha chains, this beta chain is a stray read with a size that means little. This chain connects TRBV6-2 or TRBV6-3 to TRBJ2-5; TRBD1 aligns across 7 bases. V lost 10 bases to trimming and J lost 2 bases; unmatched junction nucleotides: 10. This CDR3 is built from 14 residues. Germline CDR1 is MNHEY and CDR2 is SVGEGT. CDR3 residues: CATSLPGQQETQYF. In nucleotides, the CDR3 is TGTGCCACCAGCCTACCGGGACAGCAAGAGACCCAGTACTTC.

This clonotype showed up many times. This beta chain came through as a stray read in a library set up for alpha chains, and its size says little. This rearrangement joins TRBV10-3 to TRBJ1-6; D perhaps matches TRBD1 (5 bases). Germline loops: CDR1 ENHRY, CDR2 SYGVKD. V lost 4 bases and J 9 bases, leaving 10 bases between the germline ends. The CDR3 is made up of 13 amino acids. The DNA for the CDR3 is TGTGCCATCAGTGGAGGAGGGGTTTCACCCCTCCACTTT. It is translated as CAISGGGVSPLHF.

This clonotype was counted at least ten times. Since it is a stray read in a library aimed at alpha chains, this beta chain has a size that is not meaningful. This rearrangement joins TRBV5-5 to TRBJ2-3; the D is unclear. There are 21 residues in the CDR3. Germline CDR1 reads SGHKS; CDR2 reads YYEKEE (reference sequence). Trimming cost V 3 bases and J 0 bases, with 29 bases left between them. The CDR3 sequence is CASSSMGSYLALQDSTDTQYF. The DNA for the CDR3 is TGTGCCAGCAGCTCAATGGGATCCTACCTCGCCCTACAAGATAGCACAGATACGCAGTATTTT.

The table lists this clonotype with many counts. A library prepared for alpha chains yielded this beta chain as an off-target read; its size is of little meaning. The CDR3 sequence is CASSLRGGSGANVLTF. The CDR3 DNA reads TGTGCCAGCAGCTTGAGGGGAGGGTCTGGGGCCAACGTCCTGACTTTC. This chain links TRBV7-6 with TRBJ2-6; 7 nucleotides match TRBD2. After removal of 3 bases from V and 1 base from J, the junction contained 3 bases not matched to a gene. Germline V CDR1 and CDR2: SGHVS, FNYEAQ. This CDR3 has 16 residues.

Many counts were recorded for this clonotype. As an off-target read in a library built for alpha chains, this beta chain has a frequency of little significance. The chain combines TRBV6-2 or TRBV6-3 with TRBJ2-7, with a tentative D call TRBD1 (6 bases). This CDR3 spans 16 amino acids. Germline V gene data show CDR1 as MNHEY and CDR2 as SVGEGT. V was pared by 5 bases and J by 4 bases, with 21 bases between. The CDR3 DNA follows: TGTGCCAGCAGTCCTCATCGGCCGGGACATCCGTACGAGCAGTACTTC. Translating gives CASSPHRPGHPYEQYF.

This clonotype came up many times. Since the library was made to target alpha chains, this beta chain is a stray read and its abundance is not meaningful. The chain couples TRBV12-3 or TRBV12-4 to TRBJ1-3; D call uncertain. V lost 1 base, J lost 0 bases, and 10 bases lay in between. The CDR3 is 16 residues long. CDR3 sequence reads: CASSLGTPSSGNTIYF. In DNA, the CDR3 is TGTGCCAGCAGTTTAGGGACTCCGAGCTCTGGAAACACCATATATTTT.

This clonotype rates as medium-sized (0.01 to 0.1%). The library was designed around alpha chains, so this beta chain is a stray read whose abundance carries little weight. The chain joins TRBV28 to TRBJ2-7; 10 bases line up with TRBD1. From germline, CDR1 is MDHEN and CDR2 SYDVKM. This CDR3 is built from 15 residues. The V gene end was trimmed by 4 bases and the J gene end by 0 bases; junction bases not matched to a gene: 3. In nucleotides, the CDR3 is TGTGCCAGCAGTTACGGGACAGGGGACTCCTACGAGCAGTACTTC. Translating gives CASSYGTGDSYEQYF. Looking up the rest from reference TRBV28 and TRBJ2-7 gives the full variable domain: DVKVTQSSRYLVKRTGEKVFLECVQDMDHENMFWYRQDPGLGLRLIYFSYDVKMKEKGDIPEGYSVSREKKERFSLILESASTNQTSMYLCASSYGTGDSYEQYFGPGTRLTVT.

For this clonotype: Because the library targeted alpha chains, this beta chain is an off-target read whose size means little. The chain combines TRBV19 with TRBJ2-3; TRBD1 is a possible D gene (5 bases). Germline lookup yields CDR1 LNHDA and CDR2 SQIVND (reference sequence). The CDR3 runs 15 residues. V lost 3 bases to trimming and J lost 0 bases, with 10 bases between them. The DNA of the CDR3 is TGTGCCAGTAGTATGACAGATTCTAGCACAGATACGCAGTATTTT. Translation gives CASSMTDSSTDTQYF.